This T cell receptor (beta chain) is drawn from a study of sequential checkpoint blockade in melanoma. Study as a whole: Arm A got nivolumab then ipilimumab; arm B the reverse, 1:1.

Noted treatment: randomized to nivolumab then ipilimumab (arm A) or the reverse (arm B). No patient had prior DNA-damaging chemotherapy. From thawed PBMCs, live CD3+CD8+ cells negative for CD19 and CD56 were sorted. Germline V CDR1 and CDR2: WSHSY, SAAADI. This CDR3 spans 14 amino acids. V was clipped by 4 bases and J by 6 bases, with 13 bases between them. Sequenced by immunoSEQ multiplex PCR; TCRdb stores in-frame clones only, minus some. Found here are some 20,000 clones, roughly 82% of them singletons; the top ten hold about 51%. Material: CD8+ T cells sorted from blood (inferred from file names), obtained from a patient given nivolumab and ipilimumab in sequence. The receptor was derived from a human donor with melanoma. The chain combines TRBV10-2 with TRBJ1-5; D remains unclear. In DNA, the CDR3 is TGCGCCAGCAGTGCAGGTTTACTTAGTCAGCCCCAGCATTTT. Translating gives CASSAGLLSQPQHF.